The present TCR beta chain was sequenced within a study of blood T cells in healthy people across ages. Study results and limitations: The study could not conclusively compare naive and antigen-experienced cells, given its unsorted PBMCs. Higher diversity, along with more naive CD4+ cells, distinguished long-lived donors from aged donors. Measured against age, TCR beta diversity per million T cells decreased in a roughly linear manner.

Germline V gene sequence: CDR1 SGHTA, CDR2 FQGNSA. The V gene lost 4 bases and the J gene lost 2 bases, with 11 bases spanning the gap. This CDR3 has 14 amino acids. This clonotype was seen more than once but under ten times. Antigen specificity is unknown. Then a second PCR, running roughly 7 to 11 cycles, was carried out with a sample-barcoded 5' primer and a J-beta primer mix. Via MiXCR, TCRdb re-called the 5' RACE reads, giving one row per CDR3 protein. Here the sample spans about 1,500,000 distinct CDR3 sequences, 42% being singletons. The chain links TRBV7-2 to TRBJ2-5; perhaps D is TRBD1 or TRBD2 (5 bases each). Specimen: blood. This TCR was recovered from a woman aged 18-29 years in good health. The CDR3 loop is CASSSPGRQETQYF. CDR3 sequence (DNA): TGTGCCAGCAGCTCTCCAGGGAGACAAGAGACCCAGTACTTC. Full variable domain (remainder filled in from reference TRBV7-2 and TRBJ2-5): GAGVSQSPSNKVTEKGKDVELRCDPISGHTALYWYRQSLGQGLEFLIYFQGNSAPDKSGLPSDRFSAERTGGSVSTLTIQRTQQEDSAVYLCASSSPGRQETQYFGPGTRLLVL.